The source of this T cell receptor beta chain is a study of OX40 agonist ivuxolimab in advanced cancers. For the study at large: Hepatocellular carcinoma, melanoma, renal cell or head and neck cancer occurred in dose-escalation patients. General study points: CD4+ and CD8+ T cells in blood underwent clonal expansion by week 6 at 0.1 to 3.0 mg/kg.

This table comes from immunoSEQ multiplex PCR, and its TCRdb copy is limited to in-frame clones, with some not included. The sample includes roughly 38,000 clones, about 89% of them seen just once. Turning to this clone: Antigen specificity is unknown.

Trimming pared 6 bases from V and 7 bases from J, leaving 13 bases between. In germline, CDR1 is MNHNS, CDR2 SASEGT. CDR3 length: 12 amino acids. The source was CD4+ or CD8+ T cells sorted from blood, collected in a trial of the OX40 agonist ivuxolimab. The chain joins TRBV6-1 to TRBJ2-7; the D gene is possibly TRBD2 (7 bases). The source is an adult with an advanced solid tumor such as melanoma, head and neck, liver or kidney cancer. The CDR3 DNA reads TGTGCCAGCAGCGGGGGGCGGAGGGAGCAGTACTTC. Translation gives CASSGGRREQYF.